A single sample is the source of the 29 T cell receptor beta chains below, sequenced in a study of shared clonotypes between healthy human individuals. CD45RO negativity and positive selection for CCR7 defined naive CD8 cells, a population that excluded terminally differentiated effector memory CD45RA+ cells. Repertoires were generated with immunoSEQ multiplex PCR, while TCRdb's copy carries only in-frame clones and drops some. The data show about 580,000 clones, with 98% seen just once and 0.25% to 0.35% held by the top ten. The specimen sequenced was naive CD8+ T cells sorted from blood. These TCRs come from a young man in good health.

The chain employs TRBV7-9 and TRBJ2-7; D is unresolved. CDR1 SEHNR and CDR2 FQNEAQ come from the germline V gene (reference sequence). The V end was cut by 0 bases, the J end by 0 bases, with 12 bases between. The CDR3 contains 16 residues. CDR3 nucleotide sequence: TGTGCCAGCAGCTTAGCTTCTGGCCTCAGCTCCTACGAGCAGTACTTC. Encoded protein: CASSLASGLSSYEQYF.

This chain joins TRBV18 and TRBJ1-5; D gene unclear. With 5 bases removed from V and 2 bases from J, the gap between germline ends came to 13 bases. Germline CDR1 KGHSH, CDR2 LQKENI. This CDR3 has 15 residues. The CDR3 protein is CASSVDPEGNQPQHF. CDR3 DNA: TGTGCCAGCTCAGTGGACCCCGAGGGCAATCAGCCCCAGCATTTT.

As regards this clone: This same CDR3 is encoded by further DNA sequences in the sample. CDR3 in DNA: TGTGCCAGCAGTCCGGGACAGGGGGTTTACGAGCAGTACTTC. Translation: CASSPGQGVYEQYF. This chain joins TRBV27 and TRBJ2-7; 11 bases fit TRBD1. V dropped 5 bases and J dropped 4; count of bases not matched to a gene: 4. In germline, CDR1 is MNHEY, CDR2 SMNVEV (reference sequence). CDR3 length equals 14 residues.

J is TRBJ1-1 and V is TRBV6-5, with 7 bases fitting TRBD1. J lost 4 bases, V lost 6 bases, and 8 bases had no gene match. The CDR3 totals 14 residues. Germline V gene lookup returns CDR1 MNHEY and CDR2 SVGAGI. The CDR3 sequence: CASSPGGTITEAFF. DNA of the CDR3: TGTGCCAGCAGCCCAGGGGGTACAATCACTGAAGCTTTCTTT.

Only one count was recorded for this clone. V gene TRBV10-2 combines with J gene TRBJ2-6; weak D call: TRBD1 (6 bases). Germline V gene lookup returns CDR1 WSHSY and CDR2 SAAADI. The V gene lost 4 bases and the J gene lost 0 bases, with 16 bases spanning the gap. The CDR3 covers 18 residues. The CDR3 DNA sequence: TGCGCCAGCAGTGGGGACACCTGGGGGTACTCTGGGGCCAACGTCCTGACTTTC. Encoded protein: CASSGDTWGYSGANVLTF.

The V and J genes are TRBV7-9 and TRBJ1-1; maybe TRBD1 (6 bases). The V gene lost 6 bases and the J gene lost 3 bases, with 11 bases spanning the gap. The CDR3 has 13 residues. The germline V gene encodes CDR1 SEHNR and CDR2 FQNEAQ (reference sequence). Here the CDR3 DNA reads TGTGCCAGCAGTCGGGGGGCGGACACTGAAGCTTTCTTT. This encodes CASSRGADTEAFF.

The chain carries TRBV5-6 and TRBJ2-5, with D maybe TRBD2 (6 bases). V lost 7 bases and J 2 bases, leaving 15 bases between the germline ends. Germline CDR1 reads SGHDT; CDR2 reads YYEEEE. This CDR3 is built from 14 residues. DNA for the CDR3: TGTGCCAGCGGTCTTGCGGGAACGCAAGAGACCCAGTACTTC. Translation gives CASGLAGTQETQYF.

The chain couples TRBV29-1 to TRBJ1-3; D remains ambiguous. This CDR3 is 13 amino acids long. The germline gives CDR1 SQVTM, CDR2 ANQGSEA. Trimming stripped 3 bases from V and 4 bases from J, with 10 bases between. This CDR3 reads CSVDWVGGNTIYF. In nucleotides, the CDR3 is TGCAGCGTTGATTGGGTGGGGGGAAACACCATATATTTT.

The chain employs TRBV5-1 and TRBJ2-4; unclear D gene. Trimming left V 4 bases short and J 6 bases short, with 8 bases between. Germline CDR1 and CDR2: SGHRS and YFSETQ. The CDR3 loop spans 12 amino acids. The CDR3 protein is CASSLDGNIQYF. In DNA, the CDR3 is TGCGCCAGCAGCCTGGACGGAAACATTCAGTACTTC.

The V gene is TRBV7-9, the J gene TRBJ1-4; D not certain. The germline V gene encodes CDR1 SEHNR and CDR2 FQNEAQ (reference sequence). V lost 3 bases to trimming and J lost 6 bases, with 17 bases between them. This CDR3 has 16 residues. The CDR3 protein is CASSFIVSASHEKLFF. The CDR3 region has the DNA TGTGCCAGCAGCTTTATCGTTTCGGCCAGCCATGAAAAACTGTTTTTT.

The chain links TRBV6-1 to TRBJ1-3; D remains ambiguous. The V end lost 8 bases, the J end lost 2 bases, and 4 bases lay between the germline ends. Germline assignment: CDR1 MNHNS and CDR2 SASEGT. This CDR3 spans 11 amino acids. The CDR3 protein is CASGPGNTIYF. The CDR3 DNA is TGTGCCAGCGGGCCTGGAAACACCATATATTTT.

The gene calls are TRBV9 and TRBJ1-2; maybe TRBD1 (6 bases). V was cut by 4 bases and J by 12 bases, with 19 bases left in between. CDR3 length: 13 residues. The V gene's germline CDR1 is SGDLS and CDR2 YYNGEE. The chain's CDR3 is CASSPRTVPDDTF. The CDR3 DNA reads as TGTGCCAGCAGCCCCCGGACAGTCCCGGACGACACCTTC.

The CDR3 region has the DNA TGTGCCAGCAGCCCGCCGTTTGGACAGGTGAACGGGGAGACCCAGTACTTC. Translation: CASSPPFGQVNGETQYF. The rearrangement joins TRBV11-2 to TRBJ2-5, with 7 bases aligning to TRBD1. Germline V gives CDR1 SGHAT, CDR2 FQNNGV. Trimming took 5 bases from V and 5 from J; bases not matched to a gene: 17. This CDR3 has 17 amino acids.

The CDR3 DNA is TGTGCCAGCAGAGTTCCGGGACTAGCCCACGAGCAGTACTTC. Translated: CASRVPGLAHEQYF. The rearrangement uses TRBV2 and TRBJ2-7, with TRBD2 matching 9 bases. Germline V gene sequence: CDR1 SNHLY, CDR2 FYNNEI. The CDR3 has 14 residues. The V and J ends lost 6 bases and 5 bases, in that order; junction bases with no gene match: 8.

The gene calls are TRBV4-3 and TRBJ1-1; D gene unclear. Trimming left V 1 base short and J 0 bases short, with 9 bases between. CDR3 length equals 15 residues. Per germline, CDR1 LGHNA and CDR2 YSLEER. The CDR3, as DNA: TGCGCCAGCAGCCAAGCGGACGGTTTGAACACTGAAGCTTTCTTT. This translates into CASSQADGLNTEAFF.

V and J are TRBV30 and TRBJ2-7; weak D call: TRBD2 (6 bases). CDR1 and CDR2 from the germline V gene are GTSNPN and SVGIG (reference sequence). Trimming took off 0 bases at V and 6 bases at J, with 15 bases between the two ends. This CDR3 has 14 residues. The CDR3 spells CAWSVAAGLGEQYF. For the CDR3, the DNA is TGTGCCTGGAGTGTAGCCGCGGGACTGGGCGAGCAGTACTTC.

V and J are TRBV10-1 and TRBJ2-2; D may be TRBD2 (5 bases). Trimming took 3 bases from V and 6 from J, leaving 20 bases between them. Germline V gene sequence: CDR1 WNHNN, CDR2 SYGVQD (reference sequence). This CDR3 region has 17 residues. DNA for the CDR3: TGCGCCAGCAGTGACAAAAGCGGTGGCCGAGGCGCCGGGGAGCTGTTTTTT. Translated: CASSDKSGGRGAGELFF.

The chain links TRBV5-8 to TRBJ1-2, with D tentatively TRBD1 (5 bases). The CDR3 totals 14 residues. CDR1 SGHTS and CDR2 YDEGEE come from the germline V gene. Trimming took off 0 bases at V and 4 bases at J, with 10 bases between the two ends. CDR3 in amino acids: CASSLEGSSYGYTF. As DNA, the CDR3 is TGTGCCAGCAGCTTGGAGGGGAGCTCCTATGGCTACACCTTC.

The chain couples TRBV30 to TRBJ1-2; D is perhaps TRBD1 (6 bases). V was cut by 2 bases and J by 6 bases, with 13 bases left in between. Germline V CDR1 and CDR2: GTSNPN, SVGIG (reference sequence). The CDR3 loop spans 13 amino acids. Here the CDR3 DNA reads TGTGCCTGGAGTATACAGGGTGTAGATGGCTACACCTTC. Its translation is CAWSIQGVDGYTF.

A remark on this clone: In the same sample, other DNA sequences code for this CDR3. The genes are TRBV27 and TRBJ2-7; D unresolved. V was pared by 2 bases and J by 7 bases, with 6 bases between. The CDR3 is 11 residues long. Germline values: CDR1 MNHEY, CDR2 SMNVEV (reference sequence). The CDR3 sequence is CASSLGGEQYF. The CDR3, as DNA: TGTGCCAGCAGTTTAGGTGGGGAGCAGTACTTC.

This chain joins TRBV10-3 and TRBJ1-1; D gene unclear. Germline CDR1 ENHRY, CDR2 SYGVKD. The germline V and J ends were trimmed by 4 bases and 1 base, with 10 bases remaining between them. There are 14 residues in the CDR3. The CDR3 DNA sequence: TGTGCCATCAGTGCCCAAACAGAGAACACTGAAGCTTTCTTT. Translated, it gives CAISAQTENTEAFF.

This rearrangement joins TRBV27 to TRBJ2-7, with D unclear. This CDR3 has 12 residues. Germline lookup yields CDR1 MNHEY and CDR2 SMNVEV (reference sequence). V was cut by 3 bases and J by 6 bases, with 9 bases left in between. This CDR3 reads CASSFSSREQYF. The CDR3 nucleotides read TGTGCCAGCAGTTTTTCGTCCCGCGAGCAGTACTTC.

The V and J genes are TRBV27 and TRBJ2-3; D remains ambiguous. Trimming stripped 1 base from V and 0 bases from J, with 11 bases between. Germline-derived CDR1 and CDR2 are MNHEY and SMNVEV (reference sequence). This CDR3 comprises 16 residues. The CDR3 DNA reads as TGTGCCAGCAGTTTATTAGGGTCCCTTAGCACAGATACGCAGTATTTT. It specifies CASSLLGSLSTDTQYF.

This chain links TRBV6-1 with TRBJ2-1; tentatively, D is TRBD2 (5 bases). CDR1 is MNHNS, CDR2 SASEGT, per germline. This CDR3 spans 15 amino acids. The V gene lost 6 bases and the J gene lost 3 bases, with 15 bases spanning the gap. The DNA of the CDR3 is TGTGCCAGCAGGGACTTAAAGACACGCTACAATGAGCAGTTCTTC. Its translation is CASRDLKTRYNEQFF.

This chain uses TRBV7-6 with TRBJ1-2; D may be TRBD1 (5 bases). This CDR3 is 16 amino acids long. V was shortened by 5 bases and J by 4 bases, with 20 bases between the two germline ends. Germline lookup yields CDR1 SGHVS and CDR2 FNYEAQ. The CDR3, as DNA: TGTGCCAGCAGCGAGTTTACATTAGGGGCTAGCTATGGCTACACCTTC. It yields the protein CASSEFTLGASYGYTF.

The chain carries TRBV7-9 and TRBJ2-3; 7 nucleotides match TRBD2. Germline loops: CDR1 SEHNR, CDR2 FQNEAQ (reference sequence). CDR3 length equals 13 residues. Trimming took 5 bases from V and 4 from J; bases not matched to a gene: 3. The DNA for the CDR3 is TGTGCCAGCAGCAACGGACTAGCAGATACGCAGTATTTT. It is translated as CASSNGLADTQYF.

The chain has TRBV27 and TRBJ1-1; 9 bases are shared with TRBD1. The V gene end was trimmed by 5 bases and the J gene end by 3 bases; junction bases not matched to a gene: 4. This CDR3 is 14 amino acids long. Germline-derived CDR1 and CDR2 are MNHEY and SMNVEV (reference sequence). DNA for the CDR3: TGTGCCAGCAGTCCGGGACAGGGCGACACTGAAGCTTTCTTT. Protein product: CASSPGQGDTEAFF.

The chain links TRBV9 to TRBJ2-7; TRBD1 matches 7 bases. The CDR3 is made up of 14 amino acids. Germline CDR1 is SGDLS and CDR2 is YYNGEE. Trimming took 4 bases from V and 3 from J; bases not matched to a gene: 7. CDR3 coding DNA: TGTGCCAGCAGCCCCCGGACAGGCCTCTACGAGCAGTACTTC. Its translation: CASSPRTGLYEQYF.

The chain carries TRBV19 and TRBJ2-3; D call uncertain. Germline V gives CDR1 LNHDA, CDR2 SQIVND (reference sequence). This CDR3 spans 14 amino acids. The ends were cut back, 4 bases at V and 6 bases at J, with 14 bases in the middle. The CDR3, as DNA: TGTGCCAGTAGTACGGGTTATGACCGGGATACGCAGTATTTT. This gives the protein CASSTGYDRDTQYF. Filled out from reference TRBV19 and TRBJ2-3, the complete variable domain reads DGGITQSPKYLFRKEGQNVTLSCEQNLNHDAMYWYRQDPGQGLRLIYYSQIVNDFQKGDIAEGYSVSREKKESFPLTVTSAQKNPTAFYLCASSTGYDRDTQYFGPGTRLTVL.